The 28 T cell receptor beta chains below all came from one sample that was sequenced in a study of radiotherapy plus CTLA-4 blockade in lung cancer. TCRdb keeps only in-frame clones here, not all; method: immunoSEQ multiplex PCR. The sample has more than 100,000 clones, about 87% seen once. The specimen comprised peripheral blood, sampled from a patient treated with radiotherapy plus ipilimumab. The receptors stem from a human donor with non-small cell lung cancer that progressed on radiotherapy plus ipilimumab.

CDR3 residues: CASSLGGFQETQYF. In DNA form, the CDR3 reads TGTGCCAGCAGCTTAGGGGGTTTCCAAGAGACCCAGTACTTC. This chain links TRBV11-2 with TRBJ2-5; D uncertain. Germline-derived CDR1 and CDR2 are SGHAT and FQNNGV. V was trimmed by 1 base and J by 1 base, leaving 7 bases between them. The CDR3 consists of 14 residues.

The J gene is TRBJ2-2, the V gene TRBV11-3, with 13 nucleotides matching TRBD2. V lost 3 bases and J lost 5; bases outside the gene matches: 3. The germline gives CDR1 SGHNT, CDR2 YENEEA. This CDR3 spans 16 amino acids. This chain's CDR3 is CASSFPGLAGTGELFF. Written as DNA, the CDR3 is TGTGCCAGCAGCTTCCCGGGACTAGCGGGAACCGGGGAGCTGTTTTTT.

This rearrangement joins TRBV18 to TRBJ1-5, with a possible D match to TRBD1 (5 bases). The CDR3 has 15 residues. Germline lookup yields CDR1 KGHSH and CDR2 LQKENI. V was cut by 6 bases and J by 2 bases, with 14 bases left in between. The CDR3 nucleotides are TGTGCCAGCTCCGGGCCGGGGCGCGGCAATCAGCCCCAGCATTTT. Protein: CASSGPGRGNQPQHF.

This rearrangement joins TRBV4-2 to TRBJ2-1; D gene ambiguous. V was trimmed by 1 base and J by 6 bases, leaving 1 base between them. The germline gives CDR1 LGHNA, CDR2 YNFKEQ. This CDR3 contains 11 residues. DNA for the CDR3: TGTGCCAGCAGCCAAGGCAATGAGCAGTTCTTC. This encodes CASSQGNEQFF.

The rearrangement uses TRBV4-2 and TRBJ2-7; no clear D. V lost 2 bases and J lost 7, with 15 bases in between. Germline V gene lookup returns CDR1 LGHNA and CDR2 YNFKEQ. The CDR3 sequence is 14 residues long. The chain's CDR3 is CASSQFANDGEQYF. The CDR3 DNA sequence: TGTGCCAGCAGCCAATTCGCCAACGACGGGGAGCAGTACTTC.

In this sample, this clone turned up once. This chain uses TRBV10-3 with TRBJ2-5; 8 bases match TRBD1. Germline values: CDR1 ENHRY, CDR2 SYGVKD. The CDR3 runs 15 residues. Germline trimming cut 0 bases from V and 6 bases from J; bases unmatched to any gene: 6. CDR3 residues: CAISESGQGVQTQYF. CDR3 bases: TGTGCCATCAGTGAGTCAGGACAGGGTGTTCAGACCCAGTACTTC.

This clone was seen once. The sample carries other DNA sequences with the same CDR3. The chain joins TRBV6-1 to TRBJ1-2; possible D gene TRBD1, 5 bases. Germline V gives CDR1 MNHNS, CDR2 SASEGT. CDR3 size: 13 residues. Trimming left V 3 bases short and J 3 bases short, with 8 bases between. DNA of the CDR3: TGTGCCAGCAGTGAGACCAGGGACTATGGCTACACCTTC. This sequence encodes CASSETRDYGYTF.

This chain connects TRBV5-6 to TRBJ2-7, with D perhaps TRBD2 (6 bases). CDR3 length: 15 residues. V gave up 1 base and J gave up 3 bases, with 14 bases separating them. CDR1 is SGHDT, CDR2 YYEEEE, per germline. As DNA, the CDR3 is TGTGCCAGCAGCTTGAAGGACTACTCAAACTACGAGCAGTACTTC. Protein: CASSLKDYSNYEQYF.

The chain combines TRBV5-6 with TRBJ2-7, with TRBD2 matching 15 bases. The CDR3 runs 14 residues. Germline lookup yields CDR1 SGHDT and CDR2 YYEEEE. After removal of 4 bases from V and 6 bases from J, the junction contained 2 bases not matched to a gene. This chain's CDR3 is CASSRGLAGGEQYF. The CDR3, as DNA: TGTGCCAGCAGCCGGGGACTAGCGGGAGGCGAGCAGTACTTC.

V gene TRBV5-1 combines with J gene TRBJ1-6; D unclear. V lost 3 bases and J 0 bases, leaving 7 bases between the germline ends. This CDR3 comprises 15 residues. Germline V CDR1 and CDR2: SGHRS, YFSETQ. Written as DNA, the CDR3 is TGCGCCAGCAGCTCGCTTAGCTCCTATAATTCACCCCTCCACTTT. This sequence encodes CASSSLSSYNSPLHF.

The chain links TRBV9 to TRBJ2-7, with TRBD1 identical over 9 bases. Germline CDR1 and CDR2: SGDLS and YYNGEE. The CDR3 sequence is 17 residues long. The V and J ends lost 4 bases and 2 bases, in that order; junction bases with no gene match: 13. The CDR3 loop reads CASSPFGQGTPTYEQYF. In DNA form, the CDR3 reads TGTGCCAGCAGCCCTTTCGGACAGGGGACTCCGACCTACGAGCAGTACTTC.

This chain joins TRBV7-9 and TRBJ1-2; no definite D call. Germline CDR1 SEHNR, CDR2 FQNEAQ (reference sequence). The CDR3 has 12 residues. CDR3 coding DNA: TGTCCGTTTGAGGTAGGCGTTCGTGGCTACACCTTC. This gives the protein CPFEVGVRGYTF.

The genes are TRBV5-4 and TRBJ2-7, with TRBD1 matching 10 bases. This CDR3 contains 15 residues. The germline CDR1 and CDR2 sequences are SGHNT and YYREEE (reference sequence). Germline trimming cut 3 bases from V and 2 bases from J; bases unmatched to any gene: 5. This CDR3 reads CASSWGTGATYEQYF. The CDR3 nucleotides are TGTGCCAGCAGCTGGGGGACAGGGGCTACCTACGAGCAGTACTTC.

CDR3 DNA: TGCAGCGTCACAGGTGTCCTTGAGCAGTTCTTC. Residues: CSVTGVLEQFF. The chain recombines TRBV29-1 with TRBJ2-1; a possible D gene is TRBD1 (5 bases). Trimming took off 6 bases at V and 9 bases at J, with 12 bases between the two ends. The V gene's germline CDR1 is SQVTM and CDR2 ANQGSEA. The CDR3 sequence is 11 residues long.

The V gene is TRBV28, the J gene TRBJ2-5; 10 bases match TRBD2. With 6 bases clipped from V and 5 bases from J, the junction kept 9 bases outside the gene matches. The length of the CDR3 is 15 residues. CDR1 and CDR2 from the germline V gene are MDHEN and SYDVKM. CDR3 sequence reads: CASRTPSGSGETQYF. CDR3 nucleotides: TGTGCCAGCAGGACCCCTAGCGGGAGTGGCGAGACCCAGTACTTC.

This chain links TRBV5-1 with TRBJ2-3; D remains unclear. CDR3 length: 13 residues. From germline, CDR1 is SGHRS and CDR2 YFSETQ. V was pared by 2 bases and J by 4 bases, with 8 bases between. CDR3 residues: CASSLDWADTQYF. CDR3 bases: TGCGCCAGCAGCTTAGATTGGGCAGATACGCAGTATTTT.

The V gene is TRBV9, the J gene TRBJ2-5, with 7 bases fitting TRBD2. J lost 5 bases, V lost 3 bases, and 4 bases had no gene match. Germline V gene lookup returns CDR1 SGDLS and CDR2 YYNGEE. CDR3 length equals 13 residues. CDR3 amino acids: CASSGNSGETQYF. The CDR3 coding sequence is TGTGCCAGCAGCGGGAATAGCGGGGAGACCCAGTACTTC.

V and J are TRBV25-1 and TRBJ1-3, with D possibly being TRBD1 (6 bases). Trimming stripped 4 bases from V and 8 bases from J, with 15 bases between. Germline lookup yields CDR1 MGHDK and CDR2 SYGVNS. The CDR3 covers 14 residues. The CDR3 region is CASSVPGEGDTIYF. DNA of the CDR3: TGTGCCAGCAGTGTGCCCGGCGAGGGGGACACCATATATTTT.

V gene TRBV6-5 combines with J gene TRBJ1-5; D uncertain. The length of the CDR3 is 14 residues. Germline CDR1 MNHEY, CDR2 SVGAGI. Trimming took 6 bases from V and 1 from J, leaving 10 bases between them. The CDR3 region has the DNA TGTGCCAGCAGGGAGACTTGGAGCAATCAGCCCCAGCATTTT. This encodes CASRETWSNQPQHF.

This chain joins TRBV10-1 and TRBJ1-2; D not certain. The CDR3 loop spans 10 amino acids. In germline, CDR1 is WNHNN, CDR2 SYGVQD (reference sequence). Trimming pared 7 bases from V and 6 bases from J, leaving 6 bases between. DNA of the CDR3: TGCGCCAGCAAATGGGATGGCTACACCTTC. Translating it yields CASKWDGYTF.

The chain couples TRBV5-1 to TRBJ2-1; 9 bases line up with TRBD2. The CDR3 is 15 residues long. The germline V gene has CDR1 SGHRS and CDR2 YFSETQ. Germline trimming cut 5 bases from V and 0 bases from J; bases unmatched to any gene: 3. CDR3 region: CASSRLADSYNEQFF. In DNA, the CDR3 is TGCGCCAGCAGTCGACTAGCGGACTCCTACAATGAGCAGTTCTTC.

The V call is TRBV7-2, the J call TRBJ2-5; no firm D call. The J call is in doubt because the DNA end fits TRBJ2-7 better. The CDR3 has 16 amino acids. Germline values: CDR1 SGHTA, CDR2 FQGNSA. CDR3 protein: CASSDPSGPRSYEQYF. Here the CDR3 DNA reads TGTGCCAGCAGCGACCCCTCTGGGCCCCGGAGCTACGAGCAGTACTTC.

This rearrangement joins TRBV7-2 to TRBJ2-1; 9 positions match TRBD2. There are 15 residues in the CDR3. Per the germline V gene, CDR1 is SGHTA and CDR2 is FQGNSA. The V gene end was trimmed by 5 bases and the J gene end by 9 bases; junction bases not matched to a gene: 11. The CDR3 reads CASSLLAGINVEQFF. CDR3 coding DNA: TGTGCCAGCAGCCTCCTAGCGGGAATTAACGTTGAGCAGTTCTTC.

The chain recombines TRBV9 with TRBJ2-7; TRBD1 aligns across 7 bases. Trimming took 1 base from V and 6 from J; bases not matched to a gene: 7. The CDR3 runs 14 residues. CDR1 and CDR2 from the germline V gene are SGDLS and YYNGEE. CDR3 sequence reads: CASSVQGVSSEQYF. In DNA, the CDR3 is TGTGCCAGCAGCGTACAGGGGGTTTCATCCGAGCAGTACTTC.

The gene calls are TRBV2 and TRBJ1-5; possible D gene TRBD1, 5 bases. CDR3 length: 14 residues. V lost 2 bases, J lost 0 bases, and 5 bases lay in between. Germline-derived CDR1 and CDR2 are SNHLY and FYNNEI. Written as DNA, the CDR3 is TGTGCCAGCAGTGAACAGGGTAGCAATCAGCCCCAGCATTTT. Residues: CASSEQGSNQPQHF.

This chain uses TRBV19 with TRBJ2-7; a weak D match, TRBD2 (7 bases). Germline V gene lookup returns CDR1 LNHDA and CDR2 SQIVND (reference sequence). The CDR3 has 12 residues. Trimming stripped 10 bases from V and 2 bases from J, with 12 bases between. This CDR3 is CATSGDTYEQYF. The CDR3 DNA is TGTGCCACCAGCGGGGACACCTACGAGCAGTACTTC. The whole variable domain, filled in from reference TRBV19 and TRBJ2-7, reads DGGITQSPKYLFRKEGQNVTLSCEQNLNHDAMYWYRQDPGQGLRLIYYSQIVNDFQKGDIAEGYSVSREKKESFPLTVTSAQKNPTAFYLCATSGDTYEQYFGPGTRLTVT.

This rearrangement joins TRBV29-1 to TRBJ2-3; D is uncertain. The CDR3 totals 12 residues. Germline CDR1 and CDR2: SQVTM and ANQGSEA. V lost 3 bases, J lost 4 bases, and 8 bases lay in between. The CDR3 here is CSVDRTADTQYF. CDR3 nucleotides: TGCAGCGTTGACAGGACCGCAGATACGCAGTATTTT.

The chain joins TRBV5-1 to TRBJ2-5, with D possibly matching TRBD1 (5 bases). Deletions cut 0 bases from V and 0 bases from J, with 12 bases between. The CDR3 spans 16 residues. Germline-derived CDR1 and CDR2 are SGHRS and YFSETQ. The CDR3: CASSLGQGLNQETQYF. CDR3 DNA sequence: TGCGCCAGCAGCTTGGGTCAGGGCCTCAACCAAGAGACCCAGTACTTC.